A single sample is the source of the 17 T cell receptor beta chains below, sequenced in a study of T cell responses to AZD1222 COVID-19 vaccine (dated by TCRdb to the early 2020s). The time point label here, explained by the study, means: about 28 days (+/-7) after the second vaccine dose. The library came from the immunoSEQ multiplex PCR assay. The clones in this table, taken by TCRdb from immuneACCESS, are in-frame only. Not every clone is retained; where verified, under half of the shortfall comes from an unresolved V gene, and the cause of the rest is unknown. The sample table lists about 100,000 clones, more than 70% of them with a count of one. The top ten clonotypes cover about 9.4% of the sample. The sample here was peripheral blood, taken 28 days after the second AZD1222 dose. The receptor set was obtained from an adult who received the AZD1222 COVID-19 vaccine.

V usage is TRBV5-4 and J usage is TRBJ1-2, with TRBD1 as a possible D gene (5 bases). This CDR3 spans 14 amino acids. Germline V lookup: CDR1 SGHNT, CDR2 YYREEE (reference sequence). The ends were cut back, 0 bases at V and 7 bases at J, with 13 bases in the middle. The CDR3 DNA reads TGTGCCAGCAGCTTGGGACACCGGGGCGGTGGCTACACCTTC. Residues: CASSLGHRGGGYTF.

The chain recombines TRBV7-2 with TRBJ1-1; 7 bases agree with TRBD1. The length of the CDR3 is 15 residues. Germline V gives CDR1 SGHTA, CDR2 FQGNSA. J gave up 2 bases and V 4 bases, and 7 bases lay outside the gene matches. The CDR3 is CASSSGGTDNTEAFF. The CDR3 nucleotides read TGTGCCAGCAGCTCGGGCGGGACAGATAACACTGAAGCTTTCTTT.

The chain recombines TRBV7-9 with TRBJ1-4; TRBD1 matches at 8 bases. Trimming cost V 3 bases and J 6 bases; bases outside gene matches: 6. The CDR3 runs to 15 residues. The germline V gene has CDR1 SEHNR and CDR2 FQNEAQ (reference sequence). The CDR3 sequence is CASSFGQGIYEKLFF. The CDR3 nucleotides are TGTGCCAGCAGCTTTGGACAGGGCATATATGAAAAACTGTTTTTT.

The chain couples TRBV2 to TRBJ2-5, with 9 bases matching TRBD2. CDR3 size: 15 residues. Germline V gene lookup returns CDR1 SNHLY and CDR2 FYNNEI. The V gene end was trimmed by 3 bases and the J gene end by 5 bases; junction bases not matched to a gene: 7. CDR3 protein: CASSELAGVGETQYF. The CDR3 nucleotides are TGTGCCAGCAGTGAGTTAGCGGGAGTGGGTGAGACCCAGTACTTC.

The chain employs TRBV9 and TRBJ1-3; 7 nucleotides match TRBD1. The CDR3 totals 14 residues. V lost 3 bases, J lost 4 bases, and 4 bases stayed unmatched. Germline V gene lookup returns CDR1 SGDLS and CDR2 YYNGEE. DNA for the CDR3: TGTGCCAGCAGCGATCCGGGACAGGGAAACACCATATATTTT. This encodes CASSDPGQGNTIYF.

The chain is built from TRBV12-3 or TRBV12-4 and TRBJ1-1, with TRBD1 matching over 8 bases. The CDR3 covers 13 residues. V lost 7 bases, J lost 4 bases, and 5 bases stayed unmatched. Written as DNA, the CDR3 is TGTGCCAGCACAAATACAGGGGGCACTGAAGCTTTCTTT. Amino acid sequence: CASTNTGGTEAFF.

The chain has TRBV9 and TRBJ2-1; 7 nucleotides match TRBD2. V shed 4 bases, J shed 5 bases, and the junction held 15 bases outside the gene matches. Germline assignment: CDR1 SGDLS and CDR2 YYNGEE. The CDR3 consists of 17 residues. CDR3 loop: CASSPKTGLAEDNEQFF. As DNA, the CDR3 is TGTGCCAGCAGCCCCAAAACCGGGCTAGCGGAGGACAATGAGCAGTTCTTC.

The chain joins TRBV29-1 to TRBJ2-7, with 8 bases aligning to TRBD1. Germline V CDR1 and CDR2: SQVTM, ANQGSEA. CDR3 length: 14 residues. With 0 bases clipped from V and 7 bases from J, the junction kept 8 bases outside the gene matches. The CDR3 region is CSVEEGGRGREQYF. For the CDR3, the DNA is TGCAGCGTTGAAGAAGGGGGCAGGGGGCGAGAGCAGTACTTC.

V usage is TRBV5-1 and J usage is TRBJ1-3; a possible D gene is TRBD1 (5 bases). This CDR3 is 15 amino acids long. In germline, CDR1 is SGHRS, CDR2 YFSETQ. The germline V and J ends were trimmed by 3 bases and 0 bases, with 10 bases remaining between them. CDR3 protein: CASSWGEVSGNTIYF. CDR3 sequence (DNA): TGCGCCAGCAGCTGGGGGGAGGTCTCTGGAAACACCATATATTTT.

CDR3 sequence reads: CASSPSNEQYF. CDR3 sequence (DNA): TGTGCCAGCAGTCCTTCAAACGAGCAGTACTTC. The rearrangement joins TRBV27 to TRBJ2-7; D is unclear. V gave up 5 bases and J gave up 5 bases, with 7 bases separating them. Looked up from germline, CDR1 is MNHEY and CDR2 is SMNVEV (reference sequence). The CDR3 is made up of 11 amino acids.

The V call is TRBV27, the J call TRBJ2-1; 8 bases line up with TRBD2. Trimming took 2 bases from V and 4 from J; bases not matched to a gene: 10. Germline V lookup: CDR1 MNHEY, CDR2 SMNVEV (reference sequence). This CDR3 has 17 residues. The CDR3: CASSLGLSGRQYNEQFF. The CDR3, as DNA: TGTGCCAGCAGTTTAGGTCTAAGCGGGAGACAATACAATGAGCAGTTCTTC.

The chain uses TRBV29-1 and TRBJ2-7; weak D call: TRBD2 (5 bases). V dropped 4 bases and J dropped 5 bases, with 12 bases sitting between them. The CDR3 is 12 residues long. Germline-derived CDR1 and CDR2 are SQVTM and ANQGSEA. CDR3 in DNA: TGCAGCGTTGGGCGGGCAGGTGACGAGCAGTACTTC. It translates to CSVGRAGDEQYF.

This clone was seen a single time. V and J are TRBV5-1 and TRBJ2-7; 10 nucleotides line up with TRBD1. This CDR3 is built from 14 residues. Germline values: CDR1 SGHRS, CDR2 YFSETQ. J was trimmed by 6 bases and V by 4 bases; bases with no gene match: 7. The CDR3 is CASSTGQGVAEQYF. CDR3 DNA sequence: TGCGCCAGCAGCACCGGACAGGGGGTGGCCGAGCAGTACTTC.

The rearrangement links TRBV7-3 to TRBJ2-5; D is uncertain. The CDR3 has 10 residues. Trimming took off 8 bases at V and 3 bases at J, with 4 bases between the two ends. CDR1 and CDR2 (germline): SGHTA, FQGTGA. The CDR3 sequence: CASYKETQYF. The CDR3 DNA follows: TGTGCCAGCTATAAAGAGACCCAGTACTTC.

The chain has TRBV27 and TRBJ2-1; 8 bases map to TRBD1. This CDR3 has 16 residues. Losses at the gene ends were 5 bases for V and 2 bases for J; bases not matched to a gene: 8. Germline loops: CDR1 MNHEY, CDR2 SMNVEV (reference sequence). The CDR3 sequence: CASSPSSGQAYNEQFF. The CDR3 coding sequence is TGTGCCAGCAGTCCCTCCTCGGGACAGGCCTACAATGAGCAGTTCTTC.

In its sample, this clone was seen a few times. J is TRBJ1-5 and V is TRBV19, with D possibly matching TRBD1 (5 bases). Germline V gene sequence: CDR1 LNHDA, CDR2 SQIVND (reference sequence). The CDR3 contains 15 residues. Trimming took off 3 bases at V and 3 bases at J, with 12 bases between the two ends. Here the CDR3 DNA reads TGTGCCAGTAGTATTGTGAGACAGCACAATCAGCCCCAGCATTTT. Its translation is CASSIVRQHNQPQHF.

The gene calls are TRBV2 and TRBJ2-7; a possible D gene is TRBD1 (5 bases). The germline CDR1 and CDR2 sequences are SNHLY and FYNNEI. The V gene lost 2 bases and the J gene lost 6 bases, with 17 bases spanning the gap. This CDR3 spans 15 amino acids. CDR3: CASSEQGYSLGEQYF. The CDR3 DNA is TGTGCCAGCAGTGAACAGGGATACAGTCTGGGCGAGCAGTACTTC.